This TCR beta chain was identified during a study of blood T cell repertoires in COVID-19. Study-level background: Specimens from acute and convalescent COVID-19 originated in the United States, Italy and Spain. T cells, B-cell-depleted T cells, or PBMCs provided the cDNA or gDNA that served as material.

V was pared by 5 bases and J by 9 bases, with 14 bases of the junction left unmatched. The germline V gene has CDR1 SGHTA and CDR2 FQGNSA. This CDR3 is 15 amino acids long. Profiled with immunoSEQ multiplex PCR; TCRdb holds only in-frame clones, not every one. The sample has 130,000 to 150,000 clones; 84% are singletons. The J gene is TRBJ2-7, the V gene TRBV7-2, with 9 bases matching TRBD2. This receptor was taken from a man between 60 and 75 years old with active or convalescent COVID-19. Material: peripheral blood. The CDR3 sequence is CASSAKAGGQTTQYF. DNA for the CDR3: TGTGCCAGCAGCGCTAAAGCGGGGGGTCAAACCACGCAGTACTTC. The variable domain in full, completed from reference TRBV7-2 and TRBJ2-7, reads GAGVSQSPSNKVTEKGKDVELRCDPISGHTALYWYRQSLGQGLEFLIYFQGNSAPDKSGLPSDRFSAERTGGSVSTLTIQRTQQEDSAVYLCASSAKAGGQTTQYFGPGTRLTVT.